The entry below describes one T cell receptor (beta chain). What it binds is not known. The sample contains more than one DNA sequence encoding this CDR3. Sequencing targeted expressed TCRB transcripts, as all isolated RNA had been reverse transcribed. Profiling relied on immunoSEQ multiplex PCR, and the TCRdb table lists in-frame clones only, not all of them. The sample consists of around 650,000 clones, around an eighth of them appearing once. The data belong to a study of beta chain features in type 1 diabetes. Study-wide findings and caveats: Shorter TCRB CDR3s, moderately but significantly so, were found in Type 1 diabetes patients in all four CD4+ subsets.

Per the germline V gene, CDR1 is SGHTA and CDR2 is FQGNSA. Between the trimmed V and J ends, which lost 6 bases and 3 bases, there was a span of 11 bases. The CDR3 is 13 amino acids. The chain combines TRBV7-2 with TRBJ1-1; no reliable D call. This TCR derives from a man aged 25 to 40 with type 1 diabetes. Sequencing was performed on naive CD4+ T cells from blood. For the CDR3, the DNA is TGTGCCAGCAGTTTCCAGCGGGACACTGAAGCTTTCTTT. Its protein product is CASSFQRDTEAFF.